This entry lists 18 T cell receptor beta chains sequenced from one sample in a study of blood T cell repertoires in COVID-19. Clones were read by immunoSEQ multiplex PCR, and TCRdb kept only the in-frame ones, dropping some. The sample shows fewer than 95,000 clones, around 88% of them seen only once. The specimen was peripheral blood. The receptors come from an elderly woman with acute or convalescent COVID-19.

The V call is TRBV7-3, the J call TRBJ2-1, with 14 bases identical to TRBD2. CDR3 size: 15 residues. The V segment lost 4 bases and the J segment 8 bases; nucleotides outside the gene matches: 4. Germline-derived CDR1 and CDR2 are SGHTA and FQGTGA. The CDR3 region is CASSWTGLAGDEQFF. DNA for the CDR3: TGTGCCAGCAGCTGGACGGGACTAGCGGGGGATGAGCAGTTCTTC.

The J gene is TRBJ1-2, the V gene TRBV4-3; 10 nucleotides match TRBD1. Germline CDR1 reads LGHNA; CDR2 reads YSLEER. V lost 4 bases, J lost 3 bases, and 2 bases stayed unmatched. There are 14 residues in the CDR3. The CDR3 sequence: CASSPGTGDYGYTF. The DNA of the CDR3 is TGCGCCAGCAGCCCTGGGACAGGGGACTATGGCTACACCTTC.

The chain joins TRBV19 to TRBJ2-3; D is ambiguous. V was shortened by 3 bases and J by 0 bases, with 10 bases between the two germline ends. Germline CDR1 is LNHDA and CDR2 is SQIVND (reference sequence). This CDR3 region has 15 residues. The CDR3 loop reads CASSIDSLSTDTQYF. As DNA, the CDR3 is TGTGCCAGTAGTATCGACTCCCTAAGCACAGATACGCAGTATTTT.

The J gene is TRBJ2-5, the V gene TRBV30; weak D call: TRBD2 (6 bases). Germline CDR1 reads GTSNPN; CDR2 reads SVGIG (reference sequence). Between the trimmed V and J ends, which lost 0 bases and 5 bases, there was a span of 7 bases. There are 12 residues in the CDR3. The CDR3 reads CAWSVGGETQYF. CDR3 DNA sequence: TGTGCCTGGAGTGTTGGGGGGGAGACCCAGTACTTC.

The chain links TRBV4-2 to TRBJ1-2; 9 positions match TRBD1. V shed 3 bases and J 2 bases; nucleotides not matched to a gene: 7. The CDR3 is 16 residues long. CDR1 LGHNA and CDR2 YNFKEQ come from the germline V gene. CDR3 residues: CASSQDSGQGNYGYTF. CDR3 DNA: TGTGCCAGCAGCCAGGACTCGGGACAGGGAAACTATGGCTACACCTTC.

The chain carries TRBV27 and TRBJ2-3; possibly TRBD1 for D (6 bases). In germline, CDR1 is MNHEY, CDR2 SMNVEV (reference sequence). Deletions cut 2 bases from V and 4 bases from J, with 19 bases between. The CDR3 runs 17 residues. CDR3 residues: CASSLRVRDTRPDTQYF. In DNA form, the CDR3 reads TGTGCCAGCAGTTTACGGGTCCGGGACACCCGCCCAGATACGCAGTATTTT.

This chain connects TRBV5-1 to TRBJ2-1; TRBD2 matches at 16 bases. This CDR3 spans 16 amino acids. The germline V gene encodes CDR1 SGHRS and CDR2 YFSETQ. The V and J ends lost 4 bases and 7 bases, in that order; junction bases with no gene match: 5. CDR3 sequence reads: CASSAGTSGGANEQFF. The CDR3 DNA reads as TGCGCCAGCAGCGCCGGGACTAGCGGGGGGGCGAATGAGCAGTTCTTC.

The rearrangement uses TRBV18 and TRBJ1-4, with D perhaps matching TRBD1 (5 bases). Germline CDR1 KGHSH, CDR2 LQKENI. Trimming stripped 2 bases from V and 3 bases from J, with 7 bases between. The CDR3 spans 14 residues. CDR3 loop: CASSPTGPNEKLFF. The CDR3 DNA reads TGTGCCAGCTCACCAACAGGACCTAATGAAAAACTGTTTTTT.

This clone showed up just a few times. The chain combines TRBV5-1 with TRBJ2-7; D is uncertain. The V and J ends lost 6 bases and 4 bases respectively, with 14 bases between them. The CDR3 covers 13 residues. Germline V gene lookup returns CDR1 SGHRS and CDR2 YFSETQ. CDR3 DNA sequence: TGCGCCAGCAAAATGGGCCCCCAGTACGAGCAGTACTTC. Encoded protein: CASKMGPQYEQYF. The entire variable domain, with the rest obtained from reference TRBV5-1 and TRBJ2-7, is as follows: KAGVTQTPRYLIKTRGQQVTLSCSPISGHRSVSWYQQTPGQGLQFLFEYFSETQRNKGNFPGRFSGRQFSNSRSEMNVSTLELGDSALYLCASKMGPQYEQYFGPGTRLTVT.

The chain joins TRBV27 to TRBJ2-7, with a weak D call TRBD1 (6 bases). V was clipped by 2 bases and J by 6 bases, with 8 bases between them. The CDR3 has 12 amino acids. Germline loops: CDR1 MNHEY, CDR2 SMNVEV (reference sequence). CDR3 amino acids: CASSLEGGEQYF. The CDR3 nucleotides are TGTGCCAGCAGTTTAGAAGGGGGCGAGCAGTACTTC.

The chain recombines TRBV18 with TRBJ2-7; 9 bases agree with TRBD1. J lost 4 bases, V lost 3 bases, and 13 bases had no gene match. CDR3 length equals 17 residues. Looked up from germline, CDR1 is KGHSH and CDR2 is LQKENI. The CDR3 region is CASSPTIPGQGLYEQYF. The CDR3, as DNA: TGTGCCAGCTCACCCACAATTCCGGGACAGGGACTTTACGAGCAGTACTTC.

In its sample, this clone was seen a few times. V usage is TRBV24-1 and J usage is TRBJ1-5, with D uncertain. The V and J ends lost 0 bases and 0 bases respectively, with 8 bases between them. The CDR3 has 16 amino acids. The germline gives CDR1 KGHDR, CDR2 SFDVKD. The DNA of the CDR3 is TGTGCCACCAGTGATTTGCTTCGGTATAGCAATCAGCCCCAGCATTTT. It yields the protein CATSDLLRYSNQPQHF.

The chain joins TRBV6-2 or TRBV6-3 to TRBJ2-4; no firm D call. Trimming pared 2 bases from V and 0 bases from J, leaving 8 bases between. CDR1 is MNHEY, CDR2 SVGEGT, per germline. There are 15 residues in the CDR3. CDR3 DNA sequence: TGTGCCAGCAGTTACAGTCCCGGAGCCAAAAACATTCAGTACTTC. It yields the protein CASSYSPGAKNIQYF.

The rearrangement links TRBV4-1 to TRBJ2-7; 8 nucleotides agree with TRBD1. Germline V gene data show CDR1 as MGHRA and CDR2 as YSYEKL. Trimming took 1 base from V and 4 from J; bases not matched to a gene: 3. This CDR3 contains 14 residues. CDR3 amino acids: CASSQVQGAYEQYF. CDR3 nucleotide sequence: TGCGCCAGCAGCCAAGTTCAGGGGGCTTACGAGCAGTACTTC.

This chain joins TRBV5-6 and TRBJ1-2, with D tentatively TRBD1 (5 bases). In germline, CDR1 is SGHDT, CDR2 YYEEEE. This CDR3 spans 14 amino acids. V was cut by 4 bases and J by 4 bases, with 14 bases left in between. The CDR3 protein is CASSPSQGGYGYTF. The CDR3 DNA follows: TGTGCCAGCAGCCCCTCCCAGGGAGGCTATGGCTACACCTTC.

This clone occurred a few times. This rearrangement joins TRBV4-2 to TRBJ1-5, with 12 positions matching TRBD1. CDR1 LGHNA and CDR2 YNFKEQ come from the germline V gene. This CDR3 has 16 amino acids. Unmatched junction bases numbered 2, after V lost 0 bases and J lost 5 bases. Written as DNA, the CDR3 is TGTGCCAGCAGCCAAGATTGGGACAGGGGGCATCAGCCCCAGCATTTT. Its protein is CASSQDWDRGHQPQHF.

This chain connects TRBV21-1 to TRBJ2-3; TRBD2, the table's D call, was not compared with the DNA. TRBV21-1 is termed a pseudogene. The CDR3 runs to 17 residues. The CDR3 here is CASSTTPQTSCTDTQYF. CDR3 coding DNA: TGTGCCAGCAGCACGACTCCTCAGACTAGCTGCACAGATACGCAGTATTTT.

V and J are TRBV27 and TRBJ1-4; tentative D call: TRBD1 (6 bases). CDR1 MNHEY and CDR2 SMNVEV come from the germline V gene (reference sequence). V dropped 5 bases and J dropped 5 bases, with 12 bases sitting between them. The CDR3 loop spans 14 amino acids. CDR3 protein: CASSPGGHNEKLFF. For the CDR3, the DNA is TGTGCCAGCAGTCCGGGGGGGCACAATGAAAAACTGTTTTTT.